The subject of this entry is one TCR beta chain. PCR involved 60 Vbeta and 13 Jbeta primers. TCRdb's copy holds only in-frame clones and misses some; the assay was immunoSEQ multiplex PCR. The data contain some 50,000 clones, around three quarters of them seen just once; the ten biggest clones take up around a fifth. The data belong to a study of cytomegalovirus exposure and HLA in healthy donors. Donors were nominally healthy when sampled, though unrecorded immune exposures were likely. The sequenced sample was PBMCs. This sequence was found in a woman between 50 and 59 years old in good health and CMV-seropositive.

Here the CDR3 reads CASSRTSGRANEQFF. The CDR3 region has the DNA TGCGCCAGCAGCCGTACTAGCGGGAGGGCCAATGAGCAGTTCTTC. The chain uses TRBV5-1 and TRBJ2-1; 13 positions agree with TRBD2. The CDR3 loop spans 15 amino acids. Germline lookup yields CDR1 SGHRS and CDR2 YFSETQ. J was trimmed by 6 bases and V by 4 bases; bases with no gene match: 4.